The subject of this entry is one T cell receptor (beta chain). Per the original methods: Estimates of nucleated cell counts were drawn from the amplification of reference gene primers. The assay was immunoSEQ multiplex PCR, and TCRdb's table has in-frame clones only and misses some. V and J calls and clone size are given by that table; D and trimming were obtained from the DNA. The sample has approximately 300,000 clones; roughly 86% are singletons. This sample is drawn from a study of blood T cell repertoires in COVID-19. The CDR3 covers 15 residues. Germline V gene data show CDR1 as MGHRA and CDR2 as YSYEKL. The V gene end was trimmed by 2 bases and the J gene end by 3 bases; junction bases not matched to a gene: 7. Which cohort a participant joined came from the clinical history participants gave.

The chain is built from TRBV4-1 and TRBJ2-7; 7 bases map to TRBD1. Sequencing was carried out using PBMCs or T cells enriched from blood (not recorded which). The receptor was isolated from a woman aged 30 to 39 who had recovered from COVID-19. CDR3 residues: CASSQTLDRLYEQYF. CDR3 sequence (DNA): TGCGCCAGCAGCCAAACCTTGGACAGGCTCTACGAGCAGTACTTC.